This T cell receptor (beta chain) was captured by sequencing in a study of radiation and T cells in renal cell carcinoma (dated by TCRdb to 2019 to 2021). As for the study more broadly: Samples were obtained from a clinical trial, in which 15 Gy stereotactic body radiation therapy was delivered to primary renal cell carcinomas and nephrectomy was performed 4 weeks later. In total, roughly 52 samples, comprising 26 tumors and some 27 peripheral blood samples, were subjected to TCR beta sequencing. In the 40 to 55 samples combined, some 4,000,000 unique CDR3 nucleotide sequences were found, encoding roughly 2,500,000 unique CDR3 amino acid sequences.

Beyond this particular receptor, the publication reports: Because pretreatment tumor biopsies were not available, the baseline intratumoral presence of clonotypes could not be determined. In blood, the top tumor clonotypes increased from baseline to 2 weeks after radiation and then shrank by 4 weeks, which suggests a temporary expansion of tumor-resident clones. With a single-armed trial design, the study had no way to address how radiation dose or scheduling affects the TCR repertoire. Dynamics of the blood repertoire were not tracked past 4 weeks after treatment.

Trimming at the junction amounts to 5 bases on V and 5 bases on J, and the germline ends lie 16 bases apart. The cysteine opens and the phenylalanine closes a CDR3 of 14 amino acids. Of the read, only the CDR3 DNA is kept; its 42 bases are in frame from base 1. Taken from the germline V gene (reference sequence), the CDR1 and CDR2 loops are LNHDA and SQIVND. Following the manufacturer's recommendations, the immunoSEQ kit was used to generate TCR beta libraries from genomic DNA. Library preparation used a first multiplex PCR with proprietary primers, then a second PCR adding unique barcodes, with bead cleanups after each round. Each sample batch included a kit-provided positive control reaction and a negative control reaction. The final libraries were assessed on an Agilent 4200 TapeStation D1000 ScreenTape, pooled by volume, and quantified by qPCR. Sequencing ran on an Illumina NextSeq500 with a MidOutput 150-cycle cartridge, using 156 Read1 and 15 Index1 cycles with kit custom primers. The pooled library was loaded at 0.8 to 1 pM with a roughly 20% PhiX control spike-in. For the original study's pipeline: Vendor-processed data were analyzed in R, and a clonotype was defined as all T cells sharing the same CDR3 nucleotide sequence. In the clone abundance analyses, frequencies were normalized to the 10,000 most abundant clones in each sample. Public T cell clones, which averaged fewer than five per sample, were removed prior to analysis. An abundance difference of at least 32-fold between compartments was the criterion for calling clonotypes tumor-enriched or baseline blood-enriched. Clonotypes expanded or contracted between blood time points were identified with a beta-binomial differential abundance model. Tumor-blood repertoire similarity was measured with the Baroni-Urbani and Buser coefficient, and group comparisons used two-tailed Wilcoxon tests in R. In its TCRdb copy, this immuneACCESS table keeps in-frame sequences only and misses some clones. Where compared with another copy, unresolved V genes explain less than half of these, and the others have no known cause. For V, J and clone size, that table is used; D and trimming come from the DNA. The sample records some 130,000 clones, 80% to 90% of which are singletons. The ten most abundant clones make up under 2.5% of the sample.

The time point label here, explained by the study, means: blood 2 weeks post-SBRT. The treatment or condition tag for this specimen amounts to: 15 Gy SBRT to primary tumor, nephrectomy 4 weeks later. To follow tumor-enriched clonotypes, serial peripheral blood was collected from radiation-treated patients at baseline and at 2 weeks and 4 weeks after SBRT. Renal cell carcinoma with clear cell pathology was present in all patients. Genomic DNA for TCR sequencing was prepared using the QIAamp DNA Blood Mini Kit (Qiagen). The analyses included just those samples that passed every quality control check. As for this clone: The antigen it binds to is not known. Per-nucleotide qualities are absent, and no much larger clonotype sits a single base away.

The chain employs TRBV19 and TRBJ2-7; the D gene is perhaps TRBD1 or TRBD2, as each covers 6 bases. This sequence was found in a woman aged 55-69 years with renal cell carcinoma. The sequences come from blood, collected from a patient whose treatment included radiotherapy and nephrectomy. The CDR3 reads as follows: CASSSRRGVDEQYF. In nucleotide form, the sequence is TGTGCCAGTAGTTCCAGGAGGGGGGTTGACGAGCAGTACTTC.